These 6 T cell receptor beta chains came from one sample sequenced in a study of cytomegalovirus exposure and HLA in healthy donors. The primer mix had 60 Vbeta and 13 Jbeta primers. Assay: immunoSEQ multiplex PCR; the TCRdb copy retains only in-frame clones and omits some. The table lists 160,000 or so clones, roughly 80% of them singletons. The specimen sequenced was PBMCs. These receptors were taken from a woman aged 45 to 65 in good health and CMV-seronegative.

The V and J genes are TRBV19 and TRBJ1-5, with D possibly matching TRBD1 (6 bases). The CDR3 runs to 14 residues. Germline assignment: CDR1 LNHDA and CDR2 SQIVND (reference sequence). Between the trimmed V and J ends, which lost 4 bases and 7 bases, there was a span of 14 bases. The CDR3 DNA is TGTGCCAGTAGTACCCGGGACACCGCGCAGCCCCAGCATTTT. Translated: CASSTRDTAQPQHF.

The rearrangement joins TRBV28 to TRBJ1-3, with TRBD1 as a possible D gene (6 bases). Deletions cut 5 bases from V and 5 bases from J, with 19 bases between. From germline, CDR1 is MDHEN and CDR2 SYDVKM. The CDR3 runs 16 residues. In nucleotides, the CDR3 is TGTGCCAGCAGTACCCTAGGACAGCGTAGCCGAAACACCATATATTTT. It specifies CASSTLGQRSRNTIYF.

The chain employs TRBV11-2 and TRBJ2-7, with TRBD2 matching 11 bases. The CDR3 totals 16 residues. V trimming: 7 bases; J trimming: 4 bases; junction bases outside the gene matches: 12. CDR1 and CDR2 (germline): SGHAT, FQNNGV. CDR3 residues: CASTLLGASGGYEQYF. CDR3 sequence (DNA): TGTGCCAGCACCCTATTGGGGGCTAGCGGGGGGTACGAGCAGTACTTC. Together with reference TRBV11-2 and TRBJ2-7, the CDR3 gives the full variable domain: EAGVAQSPRYKIIEKRQSVAFWCNPISGHATLYWYQQILGQGPKLLIQFQNNGVVDDSQLPKDRFSAERLKGVDSTLKIQPAKLEDSAVYLCASTLLGASGGYEQYFGPGTRLTVT.

This chain links TRBV7-9 with TRBJ1-2; D perhaps matches TRBD1 (5 bases). This CDR3 contains 15 residues. The germline CDR1 and CDR2 sequences are SEHNR and FQNEAQ (reference sequence). V was trimmed by 8 bases and J by 4 bases, leaving 20 bases between them. The CDR3 loop reads CASSGDTRLRYGYTF. CDR3 coding DNA: TGTGCCAGCTCGGGGGATACGAGGCTTCGCTATGGCTACACCTTC.

The chain employs TRBV7-3 and TRBJ2-1; 9 nucleotides line up with TRBD1. The CDR3 sequence is 15 residues long. The V gene end was trimmed by 5 bases and the J gene end by 4 bases; junction bases not matched to a gene: 6. CDR1 and CDR2 (germline): SGHTA, FQGTGA. The CDR3 loop reads CASSADRGGYNEQFF. As DNA, the CDR3 is TGTGCCAGCAGCGCCGACAGGGGGGGGTACAATGAGCAGTTCTTC.

The chain uses TRBV11-3 and TRBJ2-5, with D tentatively TRBD1 (6 bases). Germline-derived CDR1 and CDR2 are SGHNT and YENEEA. V gave up 5 bases and J gave up 4 bases, with 11 bases separating them. The CDR3 contains 13 residues. The CDR3 protein is CASSRQVRETQYF. CDR3 DNA: TGTGCCAGCAGCAGACAGGTCCGAGAGACCCAGTACTTC.